The 25 T cell receptor beta chains below come from one sample, sequenced in a study of siplizumab effects on memory and regulatory T cells. Here immunoSEQ multiplex PCR was the method, and the copy in TCRdb shows in-frame clones only, minus some. The sample holds about 100,000 clones; 90% to 95% are singletons and the top ten take 0.9% to 1.3%. The sample comprised CD4+ T cells sorted from blood. The source is a human donor in good health.

The V call is TRBV7-6, the J call TRBJ2-2; 12 positions match TRBD1. Germline V gene sequence: CDR1 SGHVS, CDR2 FNYEAQ. J was trimmed by 8 bases and V by 5 bases; bases with no gene match: 3. The CDR3 has 14 amino acids. The CDR3 sequence: CASSRDRGHGELFF. DNA of the CDR3: TGTGCCAGCAGCCGGGACAGGGGGCATGGGGAGCTGTTTTTT.

The chain joins TRBV2 to TRBJ2-7; 8 nucleotides agree with TRBD1. After removal of 2 bases from V and 6 bases from J, the junction contained 12 bases not matched to a gene. Per the germline V gene, CDR1 is SNHLY and CDR2 is FYNNEI. There are 16 residues in the CDR3. The CDR3 sequence is CASSELLGTGHVEQYF. CDR3 sequence (DNA): TGTGCCAGCAGTGAATTACTTGGGACAGGCCATGTCGAGCAGTACTTC.

The rearrangement links TRBV11-2 to TRBJ1-3; weak D call: TRBD1 (6 bases). Trimming removed 4 bases at V and 1 base at J, with 14 bases between. The CDR3 runs 16 residues. Germline V gene lookup returns CDR1 SGHAT and CDR2 FQNNGV. CDR3 in amino acids: CASSSMKQGSGNTIYF. The CDR3 region has the DNA TGTGCCAGCAGCTCAATGAAACAGGGATCTGGAAACACCATATATTTT.

The J gene is TRBJ1-5, the V gene TRBV30, with TRBD1 as a possible D gene (5 bases). The germline V gene encodes CDR1 GTSNPN and CDR2 SVGIG (reference sequence). The V and J ends lost 2 bases and 0 bases respectively, with 5 bases between them. The CDR3 has 13 residues. In nucleotides, the CDR3 is TGTGCCTGGAGTCAGGGTAGCAATCAGCCCCAGCATTTT. Its translation is CAWSQGSNQPQHF. Full variable domain (rest looked up from reference TRBV30 and TRBJ1-5): SQTIHQWPATLVQPVGSPLSLECTVEGTSNPNLYWYRQAAGRGLQLLFYSVGIGQISSEVPQNLSASRPQDRQFILSSKKLLLSDSGFYLCAWSQGSNQPQHFGDGTRLSIL.

The chain joins TRBV27 to TRBJ1-1, with no clear D. The CDR3 length is 17 residues. Trimming removed 5 bases at V and 11 bases at J, with 30 bases between. CDR1 and CDR2 (germline): MNHEY, SMNVEV (reference sequence). The chain's CDR3 is CASSPRRRTNVPNVAFF. In DNA, the CDR3 is TGTGCCAGCAGTCCGAGACGCCGAACCAACGTCCCGAACGTGGCTTTCTTT.

This chain connects TRBV29-1 to TRBJ1-2; D ambiguous. Trimming took 1 base from V and 8 from J, leaving 5 bases between them. CDR1 SQVTM and CDR2 ANQGSEA come from the germline V gene. The CDR3 runs 10 residues. The CDR3 sequence: CSVEGSGYTF. The CDR3 nucleotides are TGCAGCGTTGAAGGGTCCGGCTACACCTTC.

J is TRBJ2-5 and V is TRBV6-5; D may correspond to TRBD1 or TRBD2 (5 bases each). With 0 bases removed from V and 11 bases from J, the gap between germline ends came to 13 bases. In germline, CDR1 is MNHEY, CDR2 SVGAGI. CDR3 size: 13 residues. This chain's CDR3 is CASSYSGRESQYF. The CDR3 bases are TGTGCCAGCAGTTACTCAGGCAGGGAGTCGCAGTACTTC.

J is TRBJ2-7 and V is TRBV7-6; D not resolved. The V end lost 5 bases, the J end lost 1 base, and 12 bases lay between the germline ends. CDR1 and CDR2 (germline): SGHVS, FNYEAQ. This CDR3 is built from 14 residues. In DNA form, the CDR3 reads TGTGCCAGCAGCCCCAGCCGGAGTTCCTACGAGCAGTACTTC. Translated: CASSPSRSSYEQYF.

The chain uses TRBV29-1 and TRBJ2-3, with D possibly matching TRBD2 (5 bases). Germline V lookup: CDR1 SQVTM, CDR2 ANQGSEA. This CDR3 has 12 amino acids. V lost 7 bases and J lost 5, with 13 bases in between. CDR3 sequence reads: CSGTGTVDTQYF. The CDR3 nucleotides are TGCAGCGGGACGGGAACGGTAGATACGCAGTATTTT.

Worth noting for this clone: In the same sample, other DNA sequences code for this CDR3. The J gene is TRBJ2-1, the V gene TRBV11-2; D uncertain. The V and J ends lost 0 bases and 0 bases respectively, with 6 bases between them. This CDR3 has 15 residues. Germline V gives CDR1 SGHAT, CDR2 FQNNGV. Here the CDR3 DNA reads TGTGCCAGCAGCTTAGATCGAAGCTCCTACAATGAGCAGTTCTTC. Translation: CASSLDRSSYNEQFF.

V gene TRBV5-1 combines with J gene TRBJ1-6; D gene ambiguous. The CDR3 has 16 amino acids. The V and J ends lost 0 bases and 10 bases respectively, with 17 bases between them. CDR1 is SGHRS and CDR2 is YFSETQ in the germline V gene. The CDR3 DNA is TGCGCCAGCAGCTTGGCGGCCGGAGCGGTTGAATCACCCCTCCACTTT. This codes for CASSLAAGAVESPLHF.

This rearrangement joins TRBV14 to TRBJ2-7, with D uncertain. V lost 5 bases to trimming and J lost 3 bases, with 5 bases between them. The CDR3 consists of 11 residues. The germline gives CDR1 SGHDN, CDR2 FVKESK. CDR3 DNA: TGTGCCAGCAGCGACCTCTACGAGCAGTACTTC. Its translation is CASSDLYEQYF.

This rearrangement joins TRBV19 to TRBJ2-2; D is perhaps TRBD1 (5 bases). CDR1 is LNHDA and CDR2 is SQIVND in the germline V gene (reference sequence). V lost 7 bases and J lost 0, with 24 bases in between. The length of the CDR3 is 19 residues. The DNA of the CDR3 is TGTGCCAGTAAAGGCGGAGTCCGGGCGACAGTCTCGAACACCGGGGAGCTGTTTTTT. Amino acids: CASKGGVRATVSNTGELFF.

The rearrangement links TRBV30 to TRBJ2-7; a possible D gene is TRBD2 (5 bases). V was clipped by 3 bases and J by 5 bases, with 11 bases between them. CDR1 is GTSNPN, CDR2 SVGIG, per germline (reference sequence). The CDR3 is 12 residues long. The DNA for the CDR3 is TGTGCCTGGAGCCCCCGGGGAGACGAGCAGTACTTC. It is translated as CAWSPRGDEQYF.

In its sample, this clone was seen a few times. The chain combines TRBV11-3 with TRBJ2-3; 14 bases align to TRBD2. The ends lost 5 bases at V and 10 bases at J; junction bases unmatched: 8. Germline loops: CDR1 SGHNT, CDR2 YENEEA. This CDR3 region has 15 residues. The CDR3 is CASSQGLAGVESQYF. The CDR3 DNA reads TGTGCCAGCAGCCAGGGACTAGCGGGAGTAGAGTCGCAGTATTTT.

CDR3 nucleotides: TGTGCCAGCAGTGCGGACAGGGTTCGAGAGCAGTTCTTC. Protein sequence: CASSADRVREQFF. This chain joins TRBV6-4 and TRBJ2-1; 8 bases agree with TRBD1. Germline CDR1 and CDR2: MRHNA and SNTAGT. V was clipped by 4 bases and J by 10 bases; unmatched bases: 6. This CDR3 region has 13 residues.

CDR3 nucleotides: TGCGCCAGCAGCCAAGTCGTCTTTGTAGATACGCAGTATTTT. This encodes CASSQVVFVDTQYF. V is TRBV4-1 and J is TRBJ2-3; D remains unclear. The CDR3 contains 14 residues. Germline V gene sequence: CDR1 MGHRA, CDR2 YSYEKL. Trimming took 1 base from V and 5 from J, leaving 10 bases between them.

This clone was detected a few times. The chain has TRBV9 and TRBJ1-1; D ambiguous. The germline V and J ends were trimmed by 7 bases and 5 bases, with 9 bases remaining between them. CDR1 and CDR2 (germline): SGDLS, YYNGEE. This CDR3 is 11 amino acids long. CDR3 coding DNA: TGTGCCAGCTCTAGTTTAACTGAAGCTTTCTTT. Translation gives CASSSLTEAFF.

The V and J genes are TRBV28 and TRBJ2-3, with 13 positions matching TRBD2. The length of the CDR3 is 18 residues. Trimming took 3 bases from V and 8 from J; bases not matched to a gene: 14. Germline V gene data show CDR1 as MDHEN and CDR2 as SYDVKM. The CDR3 loop reads CASSFLPGLAGVSGTQYF. The CDR3 coding sequence is TGTGCCAGCAGTTTCCTGCCTGGACTAGCGGGAGTGAGTGGTACGCAGTATTTT.

The chain couples TRBV18 to TRBJ2-1; weak D call: TRBD2 (5 bases). The germline V gene has CDR1 KGHSH and CDR2 LQKENI. The CDR3 extends over 17 amino acids. Trimming pared 3 bases from V and 13 bases from J, leaving 28 bases between. The CDR3 nucleotides read TGTGCCAGCTCACCGTTATCGGGGTTGGCGGCCAACCGCTATCAGTTCTTC. This encodes CASSPLSGLAANRYQFF.

The chain couples TRBV18 to TRBJ1-2, with D unclear. CDR3 size: 13 residues. Germline-derived CDR1 and CDR2 are KGHSH and LQKENI. Trimming took off 2 bases at V and 6 bases at J, with 10 bases between the two ends. This CDR3 is CASSPGIGNGYTF. The CDR3 nucleotides are TGTGCCAGCTCACCAGGAATCGGAAATGGCTACACCTTC.

The chain combines TRBV6-5 with TRBJ2-7; 7 bases fit TRBD2. V was pared by 5 bases and J by 3 bases, with 4 bases of the junction left unmatched. The CDR3 extends over 13 amino acids. Germline CDR1 and CDR2: MNHEY and SVGAGI. The CDR3 protein is CASSRGLVYEQYF. CDR3 DNA: TGTGCCAGCAGTCGCGGACTAGTCTACGAGCAGTACTTC.

V usage is TRBV5-1 and J usage is TRBJ2-7; D gene ambiguous. The germline CDR1 and CDR2 sequences are SGHRS and YFSETQ. This CDR3 is 14 amino acids long. Trimming pared 0 bases from V and 5 bases from J, leaving 12 bases between. The CDR3 is CASSLVMGGHEQYF. The CDR3 DNA reads as TGCGCCAGCAGCTTGGTTATGGGCGGACACGAGCAGTACTTC.

The chain is built from TRBV5-1 and TRBJ2-7, with a possible D match to TRBD1 (6 bases). Germline CDR1 is SGHRS and CDR2 is YFSETQ. The CDR3 contains 14 residues. Trimming took off 0 bases at V and 6 bases at J, with 13 bases between the two ends. CDR3 amino acids: CASSLGTVKSEQYF. CDR3 DNA: TGCGCCAGCAGCTTGGGGACAGTAAAAAGCGAGCAGTACTTC.

Only one count was recorded for this clone. The chain combines TRBV9 with TRBJ2-7, with D possibly matching TRBD2 (5 bases). Deletions cut 4 bases from V and 2 bases from J, with 16 bases between. Germline-derived CDR1 and CDR2 are SGDLS and YYNGEE. This CDR3 spans 15 amino acids. CDR3 amino acids: CASSSRSGSTYEQYF. CDR3 sequence (DNA): TGTGCCAGCAGCTCCAGGTCGGGGTCCACCTACGAGCAGTACTTC.